Following are 17 T cell receptor beta chains from one sample sequenced in a study of technical replicates of blood from a few donors listed by TCRdb under 2017. Library method: the immunoSEQ multiplex PCR assay. Here the immuneACCESS table is served through TCRdb, limited to in-frame sequences with V and J called. Missing clones are a known gap in these copies; in checked studies unresolved V genes cover under half, and the rest lacks a known reason. This sample is represented by around 90,000 clones; 94% of them were singletons. The top ten clonotypes cover around 0.24% of the sample. The specimen was T cells isolated from PBMCs. Receptors originate from a human donor in good health.

This chain links TRBV4-1 with TRBJ1-2, with TRBD1 identical over 9 bases. Germline lookup yields CDR1 MGHRA and CDR2 YSYEKL. J lost 0 bases, V lost 0 bases, and 11 bases had no gene match. This CDR3 region has 19 residues. The CDR3 loop is CASSQDIWTGVISNYGYTF. CDR3 coding DNA: TGCGCCAGCAGCCAAGATATCTGGACAGGGGTTATCTCTAACTATGGCTACACCTTC.

The V gene is TRBV4-1, the J gene TRBJ2-3, with D hard to call. This CDR3 spans 13 amino acids. CDR1 and CDR2 (germline): MGHRA, YSYEKL. Trimming cost V 3 bases and J 3 bases, with 7 bases left between them. CDR3 amino acids: CASSQSLTDTQYF. Here the CDR3 DNA reads TGCGCCAGCAGCCAGAGCCTAACAGATACGCAGTATTTT.

The genes are TRBV19 and TRBJ1-1; no clear D gene. V lost 1 base, J lost 5 bases, and 5 bases lay in between. The germline gives CDR1 LNHDA, CDR2 SQIVND (reference sequence). The CDR3 contains 12 residues. CDR3 sequence: CASSIGRTEAFF. In DNA, the CDR3 is TGTGCCAGTAGTATAGGCCGGACTGAAGCTTTCTTT.

The J gene is TRBJ2-6, the V gene TRBV11-2; D might be TRBD1 (6 bases). CDR3 length: 17 amino acids. Germline lookup yields CDR1 SGHAT and CDR2 FQNNGV. Trimming shortened V by 3 bases and J by 0 bases, and 12 bases separated the two germline ends. The CDR3 here is CASSLGARGSGANVLTF. In DNA form, the CDR3 reads TGTGCCAGCAGCTTGGGGGCTCGGGGCTCTGGGGCCAACGTCCTGACTTTC. The full variable domain, completed using reference TRBV11-2 and TRBJ2-6, is EAGVAQSPRYKIIEKRQSVAFWCNPISGHATLYWYQQILGQGPKLLIQFQNNGVVDDSQLPKDRFSAERLKGVDSTLKIQPAKLEDSAVYLCASSLGARGSGANVLTFGAGSRLTVL.

The V and J genes are TRBV5-1 and TRBJ2-1, with D perhaps TRBD2 (6 bases). Germline V lookup: CDR1 SGHRS, CDR2 YFSETQ. With 2 bases removed from V and 7 bases from J, the gap between germline ends came to 10 bases. CDR3 size: 13 residues. The CDR3 region has the DNA TGCGCCAGCAGCTTTGGCGGGAAAAATGAGCAGTTCTTC. Translated, it gives CASSFGGKNEQFF.

The rearrangement uses TRBV28 and TRBJ2-1; TRBD2 matches at 9 bases. Losses at the gene ends were 6 bases for V and 4 bases for J; bases not matched to a gene: 10. This CDR3 comprises 16 residues. The V gene's germline CDR1 is MDHEN and CDR2 SYDVKM. CDR3 residues: CASRPRGGRDYNEQFF. In DNA form, the CDR3 reads TGTGCCAGCAGGCCCCGGGGCGGGAGGGATTACAATGAGCAGTTCTTC.

This chain connects TRBV27 to TRBJ2-1; TRBD2 agrees at 10 bases. The CDR3 runs to 16 residues. Germline trimming cut 4 bases from V and 2 bases from J; bases unmatched to any gene: 5. CDR1 and CDR2 (germline): MNHEY, SMNVEV (reference sequence). DNA for the CDR3: TGTGCCAGCAGTTCAGAAACTAGCGGGACCTACAATGAGCAGTTCTTC. Its translation: CASSSETSGTYNEQFF.

The rearrangement links TRBV4-1 to TRBJ1-2, with 9 nucleotides matching TRBD1. The CDR3 length is 14 residues. CDR1 and CDR2 (germline): MGHRA, YSYEKL. Trimming at V came to 1 base and at J to 6 bases, leaving 3 bases not matched to a gene. The CDR3 here is CASSQVTGGDGYTF. The DNA of the CDR3 is TGCGCCAGCAGCCAAGTTACAGGGGGCGATGGCTACACCTTC.

V and J are TRBV19 and TRBJ1-2; D not resolved. The germline V gene encodes CDR1 LNHDA and CDR2 SQIVND (reference sequence). Trimming cost V 3 bases and J 1 base, with 6 bases left between them. The CDR3 loop spans 13 amino acids. The CDR3 protein is CASSIRHNYGYTF. The DNA for the CDR3 is TGTGCCAGTAGTATCAGACATAACTATGGCTACACCTTC.

The chain joins TRBV6-1 to TRBJ1-5; D possibly corresponds to TRBD1 (5 bases). CDR1 and CDR2 from the germline V gene are MNHNS and SASEGT. This CDR3 has 15 amino acids. Trimming took off 7 bases at V and 1 base at J, with 14 bases between the two ends. The CDR3 region has the DNA TGTGCCAGCACGCAGGGTGGTGTGAGCAATCAGCCCCAGCATTTT. This codes for CASTQGGVSNQPQHF.

V and J are TRBV10-2 and TRBJ2-2, with 9 bases aligning to TRBD1. Germline V gene lookup returns CDR1 WSHSY and CDR2 SAAADI. J was trimmed by 6 bases and V by 4 bases; bases with no gene match: 6. The CDR3 has 15 amino acids. Written as DNA, the CDR3 is TGCGCCAGCAGTGGAACAGGGGGCGGATCCGGGGAGCTGTTTTTT. This codes for CASSGTGGGSGELFF.

The chain couples TRBV7-5 to TRBJ2-7; the table calls TRBD1, which could not be checked here. TRBV7-5 is designated a pseudogene. The CDR3 runs to 16 residues. CDR3 in amino acids: CVRSLEPHRVMDEQYF. The CDR3 DNA reads as TGTGTCAGAAGCCTCGAGCCGCACAGGGTTATGGACGAGCAGTACTTC.

This clone was counted a single time. The chain uses TRBV6-5 and TRBJ2-7; 9 bases fit TRBD2. Germline lookup yields CDR1 MNHEY and CDR2 SVGAGI. With 2 bases clipped from V and 5 bases from J, the junction kept 4 bases outside the gene matches. This CDR3 region has 14 residues. The CDR3 nucleotides are TGTGCCAGCAGTTACGGTCTAGCGGGAAACGAGCAGTACTTC. As protein: CASSYGLAGNEQYF.

J is TRBJ2-5 and V is TRBV2; D is perhaps TRBD1 (5 bases). Trimming took 7 bases from V and 5 from J, leaving 14 bases between them. The CDR3 consists of 13 residues. Germline V gene lookup returns CDR1 SNHLY and CDR2 FYNNEI. The CDR3 DNA reads TGTGCCAGCATTGACGGATCAGGGGAGACCCAGTACTTC. As protein: CASIDGSGETQYF.

This chain connects TRBV29-1 to TRBJ2-2, with 16 bases fitting TRBD2. The trim removed 8 bases at V and 1 base at J, leaving 7 bases unmatched. Germline CDR1 reads SQVTM; CDR2 reads ANQGSEA. This CDR3 has 17 residues. CDR3 protein: CSLQGLAGGGNTGELFF. The CDR3 nucleotides read TGCAGCCTGCAGGGACTAGCGGGAGGGGGGAACACCGGGGAGCTGTTTTTT.

The chain employs TRBV19 and TRBJ2-7; no clear D. Trimming stripped 5 bases from V and 6 bases from J, with 20 bases between. This CDR3 region has 15 residues. The germline CDR1 and CDR2 sequences are LNHDA and SQIVND (reference sequence). Here the CDR3 reads CASSLGARSRSEQYF. The CDR3 bases are TGTGCCAGTAGTTTGGGTGCGAGGAGTCGTAGCGAGCAGTACTTC.

This chain uses TRBV5-6 with TRBJ1-2; no firm D call. The V end was cut by 4 bases, the J end by 7 bases, with 14 bases between. Germline CDR1 and CDR2: SGHDT and YYEEEE. The CDR3 is 13 amino acids. The CDR3 region is CASSRVSLSGYTF. The CDR3 DNA follows: TGTGCCAGCAGCCGGGTTAGTTTGAGTGGCTACACCTTC.